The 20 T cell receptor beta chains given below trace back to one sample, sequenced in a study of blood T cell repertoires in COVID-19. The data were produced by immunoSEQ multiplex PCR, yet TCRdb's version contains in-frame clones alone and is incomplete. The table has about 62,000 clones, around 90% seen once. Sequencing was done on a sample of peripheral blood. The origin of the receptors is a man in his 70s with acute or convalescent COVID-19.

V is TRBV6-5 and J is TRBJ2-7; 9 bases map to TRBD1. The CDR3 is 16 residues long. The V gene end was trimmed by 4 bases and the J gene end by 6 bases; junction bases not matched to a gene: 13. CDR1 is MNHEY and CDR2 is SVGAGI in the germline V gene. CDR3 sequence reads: CASSSTSTGGKVEQYF. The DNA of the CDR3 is TGTGCCAGCAGTTCCACCTCGACAGGGGGAAAGGTCGAGCAGTACTTC.

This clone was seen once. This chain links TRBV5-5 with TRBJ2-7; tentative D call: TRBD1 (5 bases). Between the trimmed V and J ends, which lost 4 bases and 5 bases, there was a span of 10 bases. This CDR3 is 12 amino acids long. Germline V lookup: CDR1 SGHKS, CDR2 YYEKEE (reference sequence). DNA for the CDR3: TGTGCCAGCAGCCGGACAATCAACGAGCAGTACTTC. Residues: CASSRTINEQYF.

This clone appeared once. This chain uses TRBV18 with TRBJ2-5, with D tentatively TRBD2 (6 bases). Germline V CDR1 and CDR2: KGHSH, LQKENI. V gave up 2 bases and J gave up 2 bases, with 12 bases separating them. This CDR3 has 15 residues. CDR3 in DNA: TGTGCCAGCTCACCAATCGGGAGCCGACAAGAGACCCAGTACTTC. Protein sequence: CASSPIGSRQETQYF.

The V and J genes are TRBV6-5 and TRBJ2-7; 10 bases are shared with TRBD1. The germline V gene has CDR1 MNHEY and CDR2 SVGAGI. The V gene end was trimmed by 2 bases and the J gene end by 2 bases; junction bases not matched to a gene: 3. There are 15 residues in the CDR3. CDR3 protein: CASSYGTGAPYEQYF. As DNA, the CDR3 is TGTGCCAGCAGTTACGGGACAGGGGCCCCCTACGAGCAGTACTTC.

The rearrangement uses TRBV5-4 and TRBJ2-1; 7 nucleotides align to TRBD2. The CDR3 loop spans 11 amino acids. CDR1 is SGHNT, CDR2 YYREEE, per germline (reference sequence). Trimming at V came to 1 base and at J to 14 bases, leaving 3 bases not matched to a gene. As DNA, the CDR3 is TGTGCCAGCAGCTTGTCGAGCGGGGAGTTCTTC. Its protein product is CASSLSSGEFF. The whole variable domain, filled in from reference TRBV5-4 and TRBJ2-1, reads ETGVTQSPTHLIKTRGQQVTLRCSSQSGHNTVSWYQQALGQGPQFIFQYYREEENGRGNFPPRFSGLQFPNYSSELNVNALELDDSALYLCASSLSSGEFFGPGTRLTVL.

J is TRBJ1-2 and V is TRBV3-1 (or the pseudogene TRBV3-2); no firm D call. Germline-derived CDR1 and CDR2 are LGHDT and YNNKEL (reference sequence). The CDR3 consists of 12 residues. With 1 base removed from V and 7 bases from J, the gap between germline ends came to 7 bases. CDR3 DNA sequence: TGTGCCAGCAGCCAAGGTATCTTTGGCTACACCTTC. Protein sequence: CASSQGIFGYTF.

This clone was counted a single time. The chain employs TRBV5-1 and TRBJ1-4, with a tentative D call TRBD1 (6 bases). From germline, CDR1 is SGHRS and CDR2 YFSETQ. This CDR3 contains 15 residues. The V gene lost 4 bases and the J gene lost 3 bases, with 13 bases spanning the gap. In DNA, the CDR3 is TGCGCCAGCAGCCCGACAGGTAGACCTAATGAAAAACTGTTTTTT. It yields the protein CASSPTGRPNEKLFF.

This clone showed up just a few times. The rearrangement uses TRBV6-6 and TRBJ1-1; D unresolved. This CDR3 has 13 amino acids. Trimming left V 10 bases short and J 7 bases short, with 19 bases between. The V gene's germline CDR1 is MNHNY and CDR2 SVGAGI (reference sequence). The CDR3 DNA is TGTGCCACCCTTGCACAGAACAAAGTTGAAGCTTTCTTT. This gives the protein CATLAQNKVEAFF.

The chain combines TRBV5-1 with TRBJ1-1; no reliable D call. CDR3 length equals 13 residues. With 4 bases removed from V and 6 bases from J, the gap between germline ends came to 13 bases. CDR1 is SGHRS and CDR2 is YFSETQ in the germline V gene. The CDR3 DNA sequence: TGCGCCAGCAGCCCCTCGGGAATGTCTGAAGCTTTCTTT. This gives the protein CASSPSGMSEAFF.

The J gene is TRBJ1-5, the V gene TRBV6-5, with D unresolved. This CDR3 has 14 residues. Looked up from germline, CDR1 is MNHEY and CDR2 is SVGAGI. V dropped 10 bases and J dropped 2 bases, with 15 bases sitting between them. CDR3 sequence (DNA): TGTGCCACCGACCAGAGGGCGGGCAATCAGCCCCAGCATTTT. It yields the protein CATDQRAGNQPQHF.

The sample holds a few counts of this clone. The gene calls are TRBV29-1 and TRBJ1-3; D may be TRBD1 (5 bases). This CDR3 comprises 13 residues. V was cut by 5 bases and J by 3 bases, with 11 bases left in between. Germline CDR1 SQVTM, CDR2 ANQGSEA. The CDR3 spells CSVRSRGGNTIYF. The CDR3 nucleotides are TGCAGCGTTCGGTCTAGGGGTGGAAACACCATATATTTT.

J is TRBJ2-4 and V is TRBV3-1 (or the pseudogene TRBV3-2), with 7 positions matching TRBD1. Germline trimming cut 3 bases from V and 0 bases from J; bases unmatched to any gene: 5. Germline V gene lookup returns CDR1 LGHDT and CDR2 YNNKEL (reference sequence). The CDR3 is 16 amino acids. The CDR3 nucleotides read TGTGCCAGCAGCCACCTGCGGACAGGAGCCAAAAACATTCAGTACTTC. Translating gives CASSHLRTGAKNIQYF.

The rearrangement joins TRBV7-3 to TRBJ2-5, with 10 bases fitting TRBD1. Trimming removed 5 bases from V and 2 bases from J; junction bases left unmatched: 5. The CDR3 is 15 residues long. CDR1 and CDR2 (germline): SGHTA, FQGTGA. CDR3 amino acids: CASSRTGGSQETQYF. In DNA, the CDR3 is TGTGCCAGCAGCAGGACAGGGGGTTCACAAGAGACCCAGTACTTC. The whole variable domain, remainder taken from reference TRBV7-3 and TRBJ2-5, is GAGVSQTPSNKVTEKGKYVELRCDPISGHTALYWYRQSLGQGPEFLIYFQGTGAADDSGLPNDRFFAVRPEGSVSTLKIQRTERGDSAVYLCASSRTGGSQETQYFGPGTRLLVL.

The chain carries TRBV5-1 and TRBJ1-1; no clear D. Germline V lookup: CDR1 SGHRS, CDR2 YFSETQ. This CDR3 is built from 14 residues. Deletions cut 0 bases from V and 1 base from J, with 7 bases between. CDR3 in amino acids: CASSLGGENTEAFF. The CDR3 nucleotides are TGCGCCAGCAGCTTGGGGGGAGAGAACACTGAAGCTTTCTTT.

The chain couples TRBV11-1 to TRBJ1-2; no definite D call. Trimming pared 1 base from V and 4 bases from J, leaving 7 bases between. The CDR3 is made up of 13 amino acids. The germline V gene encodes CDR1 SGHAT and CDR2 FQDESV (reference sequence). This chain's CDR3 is CASSLERSYGYTF. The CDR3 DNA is TGTGCCAGCAGCTTAGAACGGTCCTATGGCTACACCTTC. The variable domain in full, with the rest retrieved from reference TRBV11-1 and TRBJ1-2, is EAEVAQSPRYKITEKSQAVAFWCDPISGHATLYWYRQILGQGPELLVQFQDESVVDDSQLPKDRFSAERLKGVDSTLKIQPAELGDSAMYLCASSLERSYGYTFGSGTRLTVV.

CDR3 in amino acids: CASSFEETQYF. As DNA, the CDR3 is TGTGCCAGCAGCTTCGAAGAGACCCAGTACTTC. The chain carries TRBV5-6 and TRBJ2-5; unclear D gene. CDR1 SGHDT and CDR2 YYEEEE come from the germline V gene. The CDR3 totals 11 residues. Trimming shortened V by 2 bases and J by 3 bases, and 2 bases separated the two germline ends.

In DNA form, the CDR3 reads TGTGCCAGCAGCCGAACAGGGGGTAGGGAAAAACTGTTTTTT. It encodes CASSRTGGREKLFF. The rearrangement links TRBV11-2 to TRBJ1-4; TRBD1 matches 8 bases. The CDR3 is made up of 14 amino acids. V gave up 5 bases and J gave up 8 bases; unmatched junction bases: 7. Germline CDR1 reads SGHAT; CDR2 reads FQNNGV.

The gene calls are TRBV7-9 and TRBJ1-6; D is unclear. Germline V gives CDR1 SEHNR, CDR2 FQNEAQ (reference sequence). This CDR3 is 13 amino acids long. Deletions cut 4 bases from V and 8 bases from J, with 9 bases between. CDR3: CASSSQMDSPLHF. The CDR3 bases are TGTGCCAGCAGCTCACAGATGGATTCACCCCTCCACTTT.

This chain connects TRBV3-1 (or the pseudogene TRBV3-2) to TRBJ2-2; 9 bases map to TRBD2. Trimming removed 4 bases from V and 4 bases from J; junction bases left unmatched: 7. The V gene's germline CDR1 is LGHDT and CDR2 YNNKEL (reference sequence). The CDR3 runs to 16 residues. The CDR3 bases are TGTGCCAGCAGCCGACTAGCGGAGGCCGGCACCGGGGAGCTGTTTTTT. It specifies CASSRLAEAGTGELFF.

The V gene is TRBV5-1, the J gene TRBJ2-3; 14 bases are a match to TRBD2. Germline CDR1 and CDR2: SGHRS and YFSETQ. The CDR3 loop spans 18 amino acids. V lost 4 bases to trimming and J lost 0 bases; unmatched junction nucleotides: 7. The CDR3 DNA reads TGCGCCAGCAGCGCGGGACTAGCGGGGGACGCTAGCACAGATACGCAGTATTTT. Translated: CASSAGLAGDASTDTQYF.